The 2 T cell receptor beta chains below all came from one sample that was sequenced in a study of blood T cell repertoires in COVID-19. Here immunoSEQ multiplex PCR was the method, and the copy in TCRdb shows in-frame clones only, minus some. Of around 160,000 clones listed, 88% are singletons. Source material: PBMCs or T cells enriched from blood (not recorded which). These receptors all come from a woman in her twenties or thirties with acute COVID-19.

The V gene is TRBV9, the J gene TRBJ2-1, with 8 bases fitting TRBD2. The germline V gene encodes CDR1 SGDLS and CDR2 YYNGEE. The CDR3 is made up of 17 amino acids. Trimming at V came to 4 bases and at J to 4 bases, leaving 13 bases not matched to a gene. The CDR3: CASSSRPQRESYNEQFF. CDR3 nucleotides: TGTGCCAGCAGCTCGAGACCCCAGCGGGAGTCTTACAATGAGCAGTTCTTC.

This clone was seen a handful of times. This chain connects TRBV5-1 to TRBJ2-3; TRBD2 aligns across 8 bases. CDR3 size: 16 residues. Trimming took 0 bases from V and 7 from J; bases not matched to a gene: 10. CDR1 and CDR2 (germline): SGHRS, YFSETQ. The CDR3 DNA is TGCGCCAGCAGCTTGGACCATAGCGGGGTCACTCATACGCAGTATTTT. Its protein is CASSLDHSGVTHTQYF.